The 16 T cell receptor beta chains given below trace back to one sample, sequenced in a study of CD8 T cells in Susac syndrome. RNA was extracted with the RNeasy kit, and a quantity of about 0.5 to 1 ug was reverse transcribed using random hexamers. From the immunoSEQ multiplex PCR reads, TCRdb called clonotypes with MiXCR, one entry per CDR3 protein. The sample carries about 150,000 distinct CDR3 sequences, 93% recorded once. The sequencing input was CD4+ T cells from PBMCs. Receptor source: a human donor with multiple sclerosis.

V usage is TRBV29-1 and J usage is TRBJ2-3; D unresolved. The V end was cut by 8 bases, the J end by 0 bases, with 9 bases between. Germline V gene data show CDR1 as SQVTM and CDR2 as ANQGSEA. The CDR3 has 12 amino acids. The CDR3 DNA reads as TGCAGCACCGAGGACAGCACAGATACGCAGTATTTT. Amino acid sequence: CSTEDSTDTQYF.

The chain carries TRBV12-3 or TRBV12-4 and TRBJ1-1; perhaps TRBD1 as D (5 bases). V dropped 7 bases and J dropped 9 bases, with 15 bases sitting between them. This CDR3 comprises 12 residues. The CDR3, as DNA: TGTGCCAGCATCAGGGAAGGGAATAAAGCTTTCTTT. This gives the protein CASIREGNKAFF.

The CDR3 here is CASSVGVLEQETQYF. DNA of the CDR3: TGTGCCAGCAGCGTAGGGGTTCTCGAGCAGGAGACCCAGTACTTC. J is TRBJ2-5 and V is TRBV7-9; D possibly corresponds to TRBD1 (5 bases). This CDR3 has 15 residues. V lost 5 bases and J 5 bases, leaving 18 bases between the germline ends. Per germline, CDR1 SEHNR and CDR2 FQNEAQ (reference sequence).

The chain employs TRBV30 and TRBJ2-3, with unresolved D. The CDR3 contains 12 residues. Germline lookup yields CDR1 GTSNPN and CDR2 SVGIG (reference sequence). Trimming stripped 1 base from V and 4 bases from J, with 6 bases between. CDR3 region: CAWSGAPDTQYF. CDR3 in DNA: TGTGCCTGGAGTGGGGCCCCAGATACGCAGTATTTT. The whole variable domain, remainder taken from reference TRBV30 and TRBJ2-3, is SQTIHQWPATLVQPVGSPLSLECTVEGTSNPNLYWYRQAAGRGLQLLFYSVGIGQISSEVPQNLSASRPQDRQFILSSKKLLLSDSGFYLCAWSGAPDTQYFGPGTRLTVL.

The V gene is TRBV18, the J gene TRBJ2-5; D remains unclear. The length of the CDR3 is 12 residues. CDR1 is KGHSH, CDR2 LQKENI, per germline. The V and J ends lost 2 bases and 4 bases respectively, with 5 bases between them. CDR3 nucleotide sequence: TGTGCCAGCTCACCAAAGGGAGAGACCCAGTACTTC. It encodes CASSPKGETQYF.

This chain uses TRBV19 with TRBJ1-6; 7 bases map to TRBD1. This CDR3 is 14 amino acids long. The V segment lost 6 bases and the J segment 7 bases; nucleotides outside the gene matches: 6. The germline gives CDR1 LNHDA, CDR2 SQIVND (reference sequence). Here the CDR3 reads CASSRDSLNSPLHF. The CDR3 nucleotides read TGTGCCAGTAGCCGGGACAGTCTAAATTCACCCCTCCACTTT.

The chain carries TRBV12-3 or TRBV12-4 and TRBJ1-4; D not resolved. Trimming left V 1 base short and J 6 bases short, with 12 bases between. The CDR3 is 15 residues long. The CDR3: CASSLGGSHYEKLFF. Here the CDR3 DNA reads TGTGCCAGCAGTTTAGGTGGCAGCCACTATGAAAAACTGTTTTTT.

V is TRBV5-4 and J is TRBJ2-2; D might be TRBD2 (6 bases). In germline, CDR1 is SGHNT, CDR2 YYREEE (reference sequence). The CDR3 spans 16 residues. V was cut by 6 bases and J by 2 bases, with 17 bases left in between. CDR3 loop: CASTPGGAANTGELFF. The CDR3 DNA reads as TGTGCCAGCACCCCCGGGGGAGCGGCAAACACCGGGGAGCTGTTTTTT.

This chain connects TRBV30 to TRBJ2-1; no clear D gene. CDR1 GTSNPN and CDR2 SVGIG come from the germline V gene (reference sequence). The length of the CDR3 is 13 residues. Trimming left V 1 base short and J 3 bases short, with 7 bases between. CDR3 in DNA: TGTGCCTGGAGTGGGGGATTCTACAATGAGCAGTTCTTC. Its protein product is CAWSGGFYNEQFF.

This clonotype has just one count. The chain carries TRBV29-1 and TRBJ1-5, with 7 bases identical to TRBD1. The V segment lost 7 bases and the J segment 4 bases; nucleotides outside the gene matches: 7. The CDR3 is 13 amino acids. The germline CDR1 and CDR2 sequences are SQVTM and ANQGSEA. CDR3 bases: TGCAGCGCCGGGACAGCAACAAATCAGCCCCAGCATTTT. Protein sequence: CSAGTATNQPQHF.

This clonotype has a single count. This chain links TRBV3-1 with TRBJ2-2; D possibly matches TRBD1 or TRBD2 (5 bases each). The CDR3 covers 15 residues. Germline V gene lookup returns CDR1 LGHDT and CDR2 YNNKEL (reference sequence). V was shortened by 4 bases and J by 0 bases, with 9 bases between the two germline ends. This CDR3 reads CASSLGVSNTGELFF. CDR3 in DNA: TGTGCCAGCAGCCTGGGGGTCTCGAACACCGGGGAGCTGTTTTTT.

The V and J genes are TRBV4-1 and TRBJ1-1; D is perhaps TRBD1 (5 bases). V lost 4 bases, J lost 4 bases, and 19 bases lay in between. Per the germline V gene, CDR1 is MGHRA and CDR2 is YSYEKL. This CDR3 is 16 amino acids long. The CDR3 spells CASSRSRFGGGTEAFF. The CDR3 DNA is TGCGCCAGCAGCCGCAGCCGTTTCGGGGGTGGCACTGAAGCTTTCTTT.

CDR3 residues: CASSEGLGISGYTF. CDR3 bases: TGTGCCAGCAGCGAGGGCCTCGGGATTAGTGGCTACACCTTC. The chain couples TRBV6-2 or TRBV6-3 to TRBJ1-2; D gene unclear. V shed 6 bases and J shed 7 bases, with 18 bases lying between them. There are 14 residues in the CDR3. CDR1 is MNHEY, CDR2 SVGEGT, per germline.

V usage is TRBV7-2 and J usage is TRBJ2-3; 7 nucleotides match TRBD2. There are 15 residues in the CDR3. The trim removed 1 base at V and 4 bases at J, leaving 5 bases unmatched. The germline V gene has CDR1 SGHTA and CDR2 FQGNSA. The CDR3 DNA sequence: TGTGCCAGCAGCTTAGTTGCGGGAGCCTCAGATACGCAGTATTTT. Its protein is CASSLVAGASDTQYF.

Only a few counts were recorded for this clonotype. The rearrangement uses TRBV5-1 and TRBJ2-7; possibly TRBD1 for D (6 bases). Looked up from germline, CDR1 is SGHRS and CDR2 is YFSETQ. Deletions cut 4 bases from V and 1 base from J, with 18 bases between. This CDR3 region has 16 residues. The CDR3 is CASSPRMGAASYEQYF. As DNA, the CDR3 is TGCGCCAGCAGCCCCCGGATGGGGGCAGCTTCCTACGAGCAGTACTTC. Supplemented by reference TRBV5-1 and TRBJ2-7, the full variable domain reads KAGVTQTPRYLIKTRGQQVTLSCSPISGHRSVSWYQQTPGQGLQFLFEYFSETQRNKGNFPGRFSGRQFSNSRSEMNVSTLELGDSALYLCASSPRMGAASYEQYFGPGTRLTVT.

The rearrangement links TRBV2 to TRBJ2-1; TRBD1 might be the D (6 bases). Trimming took off 7 bases at V and 7 bases at J, with 11 bases between the two ends. Germline lookup yields CDR1 SNHLY and CDR2 FYNNEI. The CDR3 contains 12 residues. The CDR3 reads CASTYTGNEQFF. CDR3 DNA: TGTGCCAGCACCTACACAGGGAATGAGCAGTTCTTC.